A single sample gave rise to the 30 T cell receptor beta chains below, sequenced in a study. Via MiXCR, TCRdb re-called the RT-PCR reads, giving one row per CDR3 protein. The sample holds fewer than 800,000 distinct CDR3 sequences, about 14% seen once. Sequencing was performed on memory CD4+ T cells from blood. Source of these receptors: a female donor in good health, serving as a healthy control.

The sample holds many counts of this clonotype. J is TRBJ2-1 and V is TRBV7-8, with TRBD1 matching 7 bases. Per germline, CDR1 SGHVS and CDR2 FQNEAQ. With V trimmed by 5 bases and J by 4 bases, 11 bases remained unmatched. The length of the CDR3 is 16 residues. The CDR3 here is CASSRLPGQNYNEQFF. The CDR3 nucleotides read TGTGCCAGCAGCCGTCTCCCGGGACAGAATTACAATGAGCAGTTCTTC.

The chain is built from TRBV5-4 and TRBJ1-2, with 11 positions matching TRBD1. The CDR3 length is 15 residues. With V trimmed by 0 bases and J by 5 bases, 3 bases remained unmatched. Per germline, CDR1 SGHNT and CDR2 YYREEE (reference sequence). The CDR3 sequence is CASSLGTGGAYGYTF. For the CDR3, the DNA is TGTGCCAGCAGCTTGGGGACAGGGGGCGCTTATGGCTACACCTTC.

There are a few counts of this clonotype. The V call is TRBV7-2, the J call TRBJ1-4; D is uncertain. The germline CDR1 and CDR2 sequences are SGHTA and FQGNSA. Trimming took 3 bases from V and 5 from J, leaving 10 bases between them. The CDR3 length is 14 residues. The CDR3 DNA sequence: TGTGCCAGCAGCTTTATCTTGGGAAATGAAAAACTGTTTTTT. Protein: CASSFILGNEKLFF.

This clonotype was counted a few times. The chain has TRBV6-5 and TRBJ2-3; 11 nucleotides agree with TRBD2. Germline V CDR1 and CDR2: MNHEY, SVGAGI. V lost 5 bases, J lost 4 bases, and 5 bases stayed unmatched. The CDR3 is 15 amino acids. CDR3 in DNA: TGTGCCAGCAGTGTAACTAGCGGGAGTGCAGATACGCAGTATTTT. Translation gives CASSVTSGSADTQYF.

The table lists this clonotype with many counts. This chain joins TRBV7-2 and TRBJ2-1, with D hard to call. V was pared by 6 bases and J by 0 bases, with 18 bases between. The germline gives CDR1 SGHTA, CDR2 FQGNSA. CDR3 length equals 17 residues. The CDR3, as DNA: TGTGCCAGCAGACCCAAGCACCCAGCCCTCTCCTACAATGAGCAGTTCTTC. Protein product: CASRPKHPALSYNEQFF.

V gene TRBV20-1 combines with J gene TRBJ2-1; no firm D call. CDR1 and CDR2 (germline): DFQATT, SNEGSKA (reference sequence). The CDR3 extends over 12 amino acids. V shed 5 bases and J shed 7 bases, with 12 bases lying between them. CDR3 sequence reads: CSAPASSNEQFF. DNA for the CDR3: TGCAGTGCTCCTGCTAGTTCTAATGAGCAGTTCTTC.

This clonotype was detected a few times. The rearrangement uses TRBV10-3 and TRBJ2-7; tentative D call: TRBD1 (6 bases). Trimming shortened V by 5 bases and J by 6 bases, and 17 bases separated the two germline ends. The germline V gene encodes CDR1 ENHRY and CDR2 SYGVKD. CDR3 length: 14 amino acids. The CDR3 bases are TGTGCCATCAGTAGTTCAGGGGACCGCGGCGAGCAGTACTTC. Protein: CAISSSGDRGEQYF.

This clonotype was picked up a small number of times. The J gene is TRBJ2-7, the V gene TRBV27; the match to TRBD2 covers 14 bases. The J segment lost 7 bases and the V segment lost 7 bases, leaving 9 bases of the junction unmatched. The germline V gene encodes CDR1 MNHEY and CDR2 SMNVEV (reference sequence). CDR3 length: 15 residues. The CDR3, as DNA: TGTGCCAGCAAGGGACTAGCGGGAGTTTTCCGGGAGCAGTACTTC. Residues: CASKGLAGVFREQYF.

CDR3 in amino acids: CASSPLDRGHGYTF. The CDR3 coding sequence is TGTGCCAGCAGCCCGTTGGACAGGGGGCACGGCTACACCTTC. The rearrangement links TRBV5-4 to TRBJ1-2, with 11 bases fitting TRBD1. The ends lost 4 bases at V and 8 bases at J; junction bases unmatched: 7. The length of the CDR3 is 14 residues. CDR1 SGHNT and CDR2 YYREEE come from the germline V gene (reference sequence).

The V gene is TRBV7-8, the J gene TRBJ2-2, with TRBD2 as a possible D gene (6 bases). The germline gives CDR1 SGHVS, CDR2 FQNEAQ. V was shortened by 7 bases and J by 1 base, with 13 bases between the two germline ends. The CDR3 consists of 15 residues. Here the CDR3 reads CASTPGRQNTGELFF. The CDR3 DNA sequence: TGTGCCAGCACCCCCGGGAGACAGAACACCGGGGAGCTGTTTTTT.

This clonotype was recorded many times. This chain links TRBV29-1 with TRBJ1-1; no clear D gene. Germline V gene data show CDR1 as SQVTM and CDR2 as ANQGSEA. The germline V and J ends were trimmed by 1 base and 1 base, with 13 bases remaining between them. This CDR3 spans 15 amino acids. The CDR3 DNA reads TGCAGCGTTGAAGGAGAAGGCGGTGGGAACACTGAAGCTTTCTTT. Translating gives CSVEGEGGGNTEAFF.

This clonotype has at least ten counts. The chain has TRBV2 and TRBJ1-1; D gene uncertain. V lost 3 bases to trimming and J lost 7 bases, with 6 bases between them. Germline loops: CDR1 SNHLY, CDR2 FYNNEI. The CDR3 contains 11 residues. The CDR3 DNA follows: TGTGCCAGCAGTGAGGGAATTGAAGCTTTCTTT. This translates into CASSEGIEAFF. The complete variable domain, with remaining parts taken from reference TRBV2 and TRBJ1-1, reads EPEVTQTPSHQVTQMGQEVILRCVPISNHLYFYWYRQILGQKVEFLVSFYNNEISEKSEIFDDQFSVERPDGSNFTLKIRSTKLEDSAMYFCASSEGIEAFFGQGTRLTVV.

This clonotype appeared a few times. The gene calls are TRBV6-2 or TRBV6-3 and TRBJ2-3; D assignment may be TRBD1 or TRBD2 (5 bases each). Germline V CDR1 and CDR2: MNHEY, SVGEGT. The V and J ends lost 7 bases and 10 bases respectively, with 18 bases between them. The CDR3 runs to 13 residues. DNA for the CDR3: TGTGCCAGCACCGGGACCTTCCGAGAGGCGCAGTATTTT. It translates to CASTGTFREAQYF.

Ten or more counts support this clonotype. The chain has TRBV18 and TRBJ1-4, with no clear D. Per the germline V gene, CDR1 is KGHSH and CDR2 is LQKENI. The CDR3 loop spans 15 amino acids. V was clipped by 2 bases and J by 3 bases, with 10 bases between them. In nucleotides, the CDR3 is TGTGCCAGCTCACCAAGAGGGTTAGCTAATGAAAAACTGTTTTTT. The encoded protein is CASSPRGLANEKLFF.

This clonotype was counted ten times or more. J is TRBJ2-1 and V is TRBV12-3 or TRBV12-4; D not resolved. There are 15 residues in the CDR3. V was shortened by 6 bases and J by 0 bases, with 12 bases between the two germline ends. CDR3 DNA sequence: TGTGCCAGCAGCCAGCGAGAGAACTCCTACAATGAGCAGTTCTTC. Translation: CASSQRENSYNEQFF.

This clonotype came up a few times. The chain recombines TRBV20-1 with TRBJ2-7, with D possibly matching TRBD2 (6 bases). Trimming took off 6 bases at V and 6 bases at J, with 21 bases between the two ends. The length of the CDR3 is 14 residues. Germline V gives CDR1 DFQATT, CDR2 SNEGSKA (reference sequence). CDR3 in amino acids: CSARVGGSLGEQYF. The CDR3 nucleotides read TGCAGTGCGCGGGTCGGAGGGAGTTTGGGCGAGCAGTACTTC.

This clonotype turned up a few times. The CDR3 sequence: CASKRAMNTEAFF. CDR3 DNA sequence: TGCGCCAGCAAGCGGGCTATGAACACTGAAGCTTTCTTT. V is TRBV10-2 and J is TRBJ1-1; D uncertain. Germline V gene sequence: CDR1 WSHSY, CDR2 SAAADI. The V and J ends lost 7 bases and 0 bases respectively, with 9 bases between them. There are 13 residues in the CDR3.

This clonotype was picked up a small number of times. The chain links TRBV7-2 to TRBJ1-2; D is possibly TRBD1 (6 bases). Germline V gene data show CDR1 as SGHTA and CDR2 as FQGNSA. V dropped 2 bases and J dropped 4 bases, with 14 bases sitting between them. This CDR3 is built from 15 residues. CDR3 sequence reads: CASSLSGAGGYGYTF. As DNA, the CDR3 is TGTGCCAGCAGCTTATCAGGGGCGGGGGGCTATGGCTACACCTTC. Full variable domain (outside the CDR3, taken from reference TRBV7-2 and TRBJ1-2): GAGVSQSPSNKVTEKGKDVELRCDPISGHTALYWYRQSLGQGLEFLIYFQGNSAPDKSGLPSDRFSAERTGGSVSTLTIQRTQQEDSAVYLCASSLSGAGGYGYTFGSGTRLTVV.

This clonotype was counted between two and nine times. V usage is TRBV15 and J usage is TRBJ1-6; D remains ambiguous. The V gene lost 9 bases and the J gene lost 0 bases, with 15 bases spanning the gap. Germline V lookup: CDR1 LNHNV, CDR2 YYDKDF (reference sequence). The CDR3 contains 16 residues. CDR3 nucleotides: TGTGCCACGGCGGACGACGGGAGCTCCTATAATTCACCCCTCCACTTT. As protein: CATADDGSSYNSPLHF.

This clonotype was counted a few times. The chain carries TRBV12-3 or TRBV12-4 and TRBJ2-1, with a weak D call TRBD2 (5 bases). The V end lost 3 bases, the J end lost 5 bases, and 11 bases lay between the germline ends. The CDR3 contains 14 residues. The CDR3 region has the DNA TGTGCCAGCAGTTTGATAGCGTCTAACAATGAGCAGTTCTTC. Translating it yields CASSLIASNNEQFF.

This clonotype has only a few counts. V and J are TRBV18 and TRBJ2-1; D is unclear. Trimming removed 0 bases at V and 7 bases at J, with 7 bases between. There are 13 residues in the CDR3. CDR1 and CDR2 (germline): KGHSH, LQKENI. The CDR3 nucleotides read TGTGCCAGCTCACCACCGGTACTTAATGAGCAGTTCTTC. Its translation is CASSPPVLNEQFF.

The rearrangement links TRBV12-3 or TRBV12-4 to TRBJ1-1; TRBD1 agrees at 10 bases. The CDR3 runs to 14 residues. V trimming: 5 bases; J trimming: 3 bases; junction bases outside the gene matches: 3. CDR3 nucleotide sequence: TGTGCCAGCAGTCGACAGGGGGCGGACACTGAAGCTTTCTTT. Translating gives CASSRQGADTEAFF.

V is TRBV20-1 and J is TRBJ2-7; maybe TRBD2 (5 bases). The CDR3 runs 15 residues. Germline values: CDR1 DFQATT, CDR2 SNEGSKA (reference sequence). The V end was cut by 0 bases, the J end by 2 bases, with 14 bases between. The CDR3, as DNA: TGCAGTGCTAGAGATCCACGGGGAACTACCTACGAGCAGTACTTC. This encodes CSARDPRGTTYEQYF.

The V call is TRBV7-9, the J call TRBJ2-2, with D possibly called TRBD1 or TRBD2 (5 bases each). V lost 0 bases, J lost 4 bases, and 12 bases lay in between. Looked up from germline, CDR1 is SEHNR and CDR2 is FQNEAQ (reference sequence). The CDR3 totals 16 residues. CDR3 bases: TGTGCCAGCAGCTTAGCTCCGGGACGGGCCACCGGGGAGCTGTTTTTT. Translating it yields CASSLAPGRATGELFF. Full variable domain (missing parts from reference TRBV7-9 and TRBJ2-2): DTGVSQNPRHKITKRGQNVTFRCDPISEHNRLYWYRQTLGQGPEFLTYFQNEAQLEKSRLLSDRFSAERPKGSFSTLEIQRTEQGDSAMYLCASSLAPGRATGELFFGEGSRLTVL.

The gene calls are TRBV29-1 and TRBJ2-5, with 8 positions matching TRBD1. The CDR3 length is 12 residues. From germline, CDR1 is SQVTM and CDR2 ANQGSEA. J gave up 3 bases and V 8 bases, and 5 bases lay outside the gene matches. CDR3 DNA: TGCAGCACCTCAGGGGGCGAAGAGACCCAGTACTTC. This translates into CSTSGGEETQYF.

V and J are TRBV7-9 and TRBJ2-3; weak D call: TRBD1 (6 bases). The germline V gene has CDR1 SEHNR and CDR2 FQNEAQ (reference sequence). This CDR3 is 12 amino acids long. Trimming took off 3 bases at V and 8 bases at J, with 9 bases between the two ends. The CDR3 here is CASSFEGGTQYF. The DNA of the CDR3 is TGTGCCAGCAGCTTTGAAGGGGGTACGCAGTATTTT.

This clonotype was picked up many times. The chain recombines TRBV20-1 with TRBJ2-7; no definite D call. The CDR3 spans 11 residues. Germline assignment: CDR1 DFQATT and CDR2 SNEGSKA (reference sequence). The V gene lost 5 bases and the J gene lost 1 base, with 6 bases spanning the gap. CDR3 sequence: CSAPRSYEQYF. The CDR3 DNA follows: TGCAGTGCTCCACGTTCCTACGAGCAGTACTTC.

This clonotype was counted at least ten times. The CDR3 coding sequence is TGCAGCGTTAGACTAGCGGTTACCTACAATGAGCAGTTCTTC. Its protein product is CSVRLAVTYNEQFF. The gene calls are TRBV29-1 and TRBJ2-1, with TRBD2 matching 9 bases. J gave up 2 bases and V 5 bases, and 4 bases lay outside the gene matches. Germline V gene lookup returns CDR1 SQVTM and CDR2 ANQGSEA. The CDR3 runs 14 residues.

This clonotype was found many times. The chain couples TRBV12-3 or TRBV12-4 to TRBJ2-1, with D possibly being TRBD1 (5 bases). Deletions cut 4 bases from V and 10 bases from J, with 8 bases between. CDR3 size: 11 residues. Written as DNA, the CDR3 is TGTGCCAGCAGTTATGCAGGGGAGCAGTTCTTC. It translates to CASSYAGEQFF.

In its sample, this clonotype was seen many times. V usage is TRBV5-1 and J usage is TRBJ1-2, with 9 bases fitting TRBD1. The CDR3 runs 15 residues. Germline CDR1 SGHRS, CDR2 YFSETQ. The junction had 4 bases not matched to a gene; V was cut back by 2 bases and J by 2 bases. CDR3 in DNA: TGCGCCAGCAGCTTCACAGGGGGCACGAACTATGGCTACACCTTC. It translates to CASSFTGGTNYGYTF.